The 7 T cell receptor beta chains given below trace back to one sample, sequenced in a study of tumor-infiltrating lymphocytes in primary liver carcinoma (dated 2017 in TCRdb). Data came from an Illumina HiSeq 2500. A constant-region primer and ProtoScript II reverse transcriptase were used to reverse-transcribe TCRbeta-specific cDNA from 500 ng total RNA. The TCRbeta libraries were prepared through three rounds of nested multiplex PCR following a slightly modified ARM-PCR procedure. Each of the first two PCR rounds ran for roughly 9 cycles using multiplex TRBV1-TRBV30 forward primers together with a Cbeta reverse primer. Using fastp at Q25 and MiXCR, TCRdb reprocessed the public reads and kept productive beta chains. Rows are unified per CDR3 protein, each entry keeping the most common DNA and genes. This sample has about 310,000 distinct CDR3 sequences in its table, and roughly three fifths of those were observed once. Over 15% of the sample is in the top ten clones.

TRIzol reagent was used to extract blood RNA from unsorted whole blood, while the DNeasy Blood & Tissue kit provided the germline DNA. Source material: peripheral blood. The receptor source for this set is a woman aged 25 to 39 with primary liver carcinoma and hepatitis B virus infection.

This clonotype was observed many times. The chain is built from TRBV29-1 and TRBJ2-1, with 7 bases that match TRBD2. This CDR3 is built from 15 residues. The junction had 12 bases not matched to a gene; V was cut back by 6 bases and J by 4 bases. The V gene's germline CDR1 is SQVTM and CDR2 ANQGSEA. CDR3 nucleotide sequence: TGCAGCGTCCCCGGAGAAGCGGGGCCGTACAATGAGCAGTTCTTC. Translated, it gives CSVPGEAGPYNEQFF.

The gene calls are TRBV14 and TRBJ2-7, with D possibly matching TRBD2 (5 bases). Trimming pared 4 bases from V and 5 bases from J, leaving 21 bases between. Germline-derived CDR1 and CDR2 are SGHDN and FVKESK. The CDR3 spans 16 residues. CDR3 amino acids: CASSPLGSINGHEQYF. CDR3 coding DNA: TGTGCCAGCAGCCCTCTGGGGAGTATTAACGGACACGAGCAGTACTTC.

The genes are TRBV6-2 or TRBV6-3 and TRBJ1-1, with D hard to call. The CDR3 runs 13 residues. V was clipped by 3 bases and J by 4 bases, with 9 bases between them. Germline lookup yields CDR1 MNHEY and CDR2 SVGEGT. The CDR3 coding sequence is TGTGCCAGCAGTTATAGAGGGATCACTGAAGCTTTCTTT. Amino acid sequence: CASSYRGITEAFF.

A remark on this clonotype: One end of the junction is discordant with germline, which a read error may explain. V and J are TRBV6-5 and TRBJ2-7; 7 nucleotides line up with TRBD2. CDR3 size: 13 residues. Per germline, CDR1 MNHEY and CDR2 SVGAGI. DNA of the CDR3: TGTACCAGCGGTCGCGGGGGAGTCTACGAGCAGTACTTC. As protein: CTSGRGGVYEQYF.

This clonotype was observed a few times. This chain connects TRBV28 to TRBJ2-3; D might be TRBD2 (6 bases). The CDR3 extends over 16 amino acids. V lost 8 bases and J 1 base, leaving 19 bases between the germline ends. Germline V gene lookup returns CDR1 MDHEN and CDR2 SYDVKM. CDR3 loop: CASGSGGALGTDTQYF. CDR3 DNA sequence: TGTGCCAGCGGGTCTGGAGGGGCGCTCGGCACAGATACGCAGTATTTT. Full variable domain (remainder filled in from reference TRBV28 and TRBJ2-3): DVKVTQSSRYLVKRTGEKVFLECVQDMDHENMFWYRQDPGLGLRLIYFSYDVKMKEKGDIPEGYSVSREKKERFSLILESASTNQTSMYLCASGSGGALGTDTQYFGPGTRLTVL.

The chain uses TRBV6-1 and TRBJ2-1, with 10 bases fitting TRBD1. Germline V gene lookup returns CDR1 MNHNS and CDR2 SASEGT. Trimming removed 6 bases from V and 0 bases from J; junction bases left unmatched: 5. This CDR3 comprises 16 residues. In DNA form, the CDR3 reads TGTGCCAGCAGGGACAGGGGGGGAGTCTCCTACAATGAGCAGTTCTTC. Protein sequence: CASRDRGGVSYNEQFF.

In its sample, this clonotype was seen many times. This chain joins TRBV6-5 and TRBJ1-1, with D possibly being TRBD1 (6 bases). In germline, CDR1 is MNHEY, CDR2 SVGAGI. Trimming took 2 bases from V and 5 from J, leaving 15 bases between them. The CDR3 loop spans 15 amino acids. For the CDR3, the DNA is TGTGCCAGCAGTTACGGACGAGGAGGGGGAACTGAAGCTTTCTTT. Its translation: CASSYGRGGGTEAFF.